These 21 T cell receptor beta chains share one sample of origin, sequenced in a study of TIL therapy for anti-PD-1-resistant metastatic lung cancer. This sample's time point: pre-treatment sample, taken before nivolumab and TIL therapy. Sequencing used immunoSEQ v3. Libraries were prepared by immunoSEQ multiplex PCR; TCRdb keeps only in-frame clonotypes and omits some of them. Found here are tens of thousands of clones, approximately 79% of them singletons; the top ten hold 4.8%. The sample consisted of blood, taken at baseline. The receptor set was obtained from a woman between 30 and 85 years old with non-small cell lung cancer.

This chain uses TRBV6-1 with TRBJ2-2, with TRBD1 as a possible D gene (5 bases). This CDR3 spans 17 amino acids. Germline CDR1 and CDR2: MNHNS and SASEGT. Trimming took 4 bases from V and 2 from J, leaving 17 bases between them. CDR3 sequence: CASSGRRATLNTGELFF. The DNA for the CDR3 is TGTGCCAGCAGTGGTCGCAGGGCGACCTTAAACACCGGGGAGCTGTTTTTT.

The DNA of the CDR3 is TGTGCCAGCAGTGAGGTCTCGCAAACTGAAGCTTTCTTT. Translating it yields CASSEVSQTEAFF. The V and J genes are TRBV25-1 and TRBJ1-1; D remains unclear. V lost 3 bases and J 5 bases, leaving 10 bases between the germline ends. There are 13 residues in the CDR3. Germline CDR1 and CDR2: MGHDK and SYGVNS.

CDR3: CATSRGLAVSSYNEQFF. The CDR3 region has the DNA TGTGCCACCAGCAGAGGACTAGCGGTAAGCTCCTACAATGAGCAGTTCTTC. The rearrangement uses TRBV15 and TRBJ2-1; 9 nucleotides line up with TRBD2. In germline, CDR1 is LNHNV, CDR2 YYDKDF (reference sequence). The trim removed 1 base at V and 0 bases at J, leaving 4 bases unmatched. This CDR3 is 17 amino acids long.

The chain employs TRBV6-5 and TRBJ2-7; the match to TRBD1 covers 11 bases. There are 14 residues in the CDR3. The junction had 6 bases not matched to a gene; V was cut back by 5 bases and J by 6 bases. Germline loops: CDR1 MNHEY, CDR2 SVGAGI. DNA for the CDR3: TGTGCCAGCAGTCTTTCCGGGACAGGGGGCGAGCAGTACTTC. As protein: CASSLSGTGGEQYF.

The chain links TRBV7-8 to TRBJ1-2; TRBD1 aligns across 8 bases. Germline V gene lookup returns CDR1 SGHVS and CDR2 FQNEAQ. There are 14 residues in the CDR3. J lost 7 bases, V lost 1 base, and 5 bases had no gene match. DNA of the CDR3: TGTGCCAGCAGCTTAGGAGGACAGGGTGGTGGCTACACCTTC. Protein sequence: CASSLGGQGGGYTF.

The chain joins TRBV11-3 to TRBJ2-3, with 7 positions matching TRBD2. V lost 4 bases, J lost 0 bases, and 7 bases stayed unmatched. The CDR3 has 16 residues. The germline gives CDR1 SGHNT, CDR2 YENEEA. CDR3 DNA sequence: TGTGCCAGCAGCTCCCCCGGTAGCGGGAGCACAGATACGCAGTATTTT. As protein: CASSSPGSGSTDTQYF.

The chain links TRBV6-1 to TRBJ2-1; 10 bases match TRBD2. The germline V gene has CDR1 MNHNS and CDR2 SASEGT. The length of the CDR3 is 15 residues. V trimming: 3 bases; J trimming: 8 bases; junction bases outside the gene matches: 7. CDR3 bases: TGTGCCAGCAGTGAGATGGCTAGCGGGAGCTATGAGCAGTTCTTC. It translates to CASSEMASGSYEQFF.

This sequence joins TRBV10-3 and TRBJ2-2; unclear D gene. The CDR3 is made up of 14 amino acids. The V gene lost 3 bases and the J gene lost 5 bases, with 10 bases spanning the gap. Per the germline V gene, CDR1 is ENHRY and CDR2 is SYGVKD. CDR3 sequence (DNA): TGTGCCATCAGTGACAGCTGGGCAACCGGGGAGCTGTTTTTT. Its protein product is CAISDSWATGELFF.

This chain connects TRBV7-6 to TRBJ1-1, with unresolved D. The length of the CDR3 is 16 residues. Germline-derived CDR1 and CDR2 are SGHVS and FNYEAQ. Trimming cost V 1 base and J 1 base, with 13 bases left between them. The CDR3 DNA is TGTGCCAGCAGCTTAGAGCGTTTGGGCAGGAACACTGAAGCTTTCTTT. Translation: CASSLERLGRNTEAFF.

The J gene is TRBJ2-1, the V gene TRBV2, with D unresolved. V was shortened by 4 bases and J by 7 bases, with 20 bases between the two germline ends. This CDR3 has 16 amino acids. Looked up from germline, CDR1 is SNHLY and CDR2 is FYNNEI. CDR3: CASSGREATPQNEQFF. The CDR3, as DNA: TGTGCCAGCAGTGGGAGAGAGGCAACCCCCCAGAATGAGCAGTTCTTC.

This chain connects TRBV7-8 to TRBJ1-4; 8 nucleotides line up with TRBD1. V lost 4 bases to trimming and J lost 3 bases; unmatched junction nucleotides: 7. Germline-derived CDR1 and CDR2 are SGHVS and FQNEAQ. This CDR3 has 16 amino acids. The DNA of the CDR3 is TGTGCCAGCAGCTCTAGCAGGGGGCTTCCTAATGAAAAACTGTTTTTT. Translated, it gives CASSSSRGLPNEKLFF.

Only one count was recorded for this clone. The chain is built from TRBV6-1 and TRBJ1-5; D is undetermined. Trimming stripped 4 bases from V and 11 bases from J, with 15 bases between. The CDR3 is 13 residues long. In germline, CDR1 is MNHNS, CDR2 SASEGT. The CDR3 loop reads CASSASGSWTQHF. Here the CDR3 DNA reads TGTGCCAGCAGTGCATCCGGGTCATGGACCCAGCATTTT.

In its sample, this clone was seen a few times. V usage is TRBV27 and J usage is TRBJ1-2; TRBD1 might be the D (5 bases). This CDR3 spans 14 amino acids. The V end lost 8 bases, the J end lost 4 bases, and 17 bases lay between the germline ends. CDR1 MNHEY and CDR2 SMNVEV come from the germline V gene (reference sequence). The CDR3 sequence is CASSYLGASYGYTF. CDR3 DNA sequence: TGTGCCAGCTCATACCTTGGGGCCTCCTATGGCTACACCTTC.

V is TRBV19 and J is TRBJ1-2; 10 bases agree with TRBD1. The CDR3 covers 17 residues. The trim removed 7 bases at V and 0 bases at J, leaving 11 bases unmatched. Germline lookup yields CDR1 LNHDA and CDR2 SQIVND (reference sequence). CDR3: CASIPLGQGTTNYGYTF. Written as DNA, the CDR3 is TGTGCCAGTATTCCCCTGGGACAGGGGACTACTAACTATGGCTACACCTTC.

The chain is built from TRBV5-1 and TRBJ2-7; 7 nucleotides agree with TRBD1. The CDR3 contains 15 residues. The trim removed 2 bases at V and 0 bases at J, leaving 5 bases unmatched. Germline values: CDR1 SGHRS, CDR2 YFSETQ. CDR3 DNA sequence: TGCGCCAGCAGCTTTTCCTCAGGGGGCTCCTACGAGCAGTACTTC. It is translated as CASSFSSGGSYEQYF. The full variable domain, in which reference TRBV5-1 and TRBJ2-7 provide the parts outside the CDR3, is KAGVTQTPRYLIKTRGQQVTLSCSPISGHRSVSWYQQTPGQGLQFLFEYFSETQRNKGNFPGRFSGRQFSNSRSEMNVSTLELGDSALYLCASSFSSGGSYEQYFGPGTRLTVT.

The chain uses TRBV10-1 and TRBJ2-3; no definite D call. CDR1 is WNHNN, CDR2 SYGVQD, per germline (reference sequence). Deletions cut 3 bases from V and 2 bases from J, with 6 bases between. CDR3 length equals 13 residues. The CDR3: CASSEQFTDTQYF. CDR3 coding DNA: TGCGCCAGCAGTGAACAGTTCACAGATACGCAGTATTTT.

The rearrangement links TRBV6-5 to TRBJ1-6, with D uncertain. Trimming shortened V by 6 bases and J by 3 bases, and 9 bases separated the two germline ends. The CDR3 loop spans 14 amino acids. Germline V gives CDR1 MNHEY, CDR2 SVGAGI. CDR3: CASRSALYNSPLHF. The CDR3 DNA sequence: TGTGCCAGCAGGAGTGCACTCTATAATTCACCCCTCCACTTT.

The CDR3 protein is CASSLQEDTEAFF. The DNA for the CDR3 is TGTGCCAGCAGCTTACAGGAAGACACTGAAGCTTTCTTT. The chain links TRBV7-2 to TRBJ1-1; D gene unclear. Germline CDR1 SGHTA, CDR2 FQGNSA. This CDR3 region has 13 residues. Trimming stripped 2 bases from V and 3 bases from J, with 7 bases between.

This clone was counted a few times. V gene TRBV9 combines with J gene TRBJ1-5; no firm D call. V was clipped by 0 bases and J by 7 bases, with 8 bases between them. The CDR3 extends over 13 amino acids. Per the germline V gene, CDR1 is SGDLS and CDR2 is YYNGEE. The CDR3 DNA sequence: TGTGCCAGCAGCGTAGGCCAAAACCAGCCCCAGCATTTT. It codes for CASSVGQNQPQHF. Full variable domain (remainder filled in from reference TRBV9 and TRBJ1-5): DSGVTQTPKHLITATGQRVTLRCSPRSGDLSVYWYQQSLDQGLQFLIQYYNGEERAKGNILERFSAQQFPDLHSELNLSSLELGDSALYFCASSVGQNQPQHFGDGTRLSIL.

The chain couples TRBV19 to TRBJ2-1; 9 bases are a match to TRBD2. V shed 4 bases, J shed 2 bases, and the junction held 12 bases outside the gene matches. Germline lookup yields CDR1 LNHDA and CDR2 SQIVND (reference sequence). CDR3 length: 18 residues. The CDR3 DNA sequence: TGTGCCAGTAGTAACCGGGGTAAACTAGCGGGCGCCTACAATGAGCAGTTCTTC. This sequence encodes CASSNRGKLAGAYNEQFF.

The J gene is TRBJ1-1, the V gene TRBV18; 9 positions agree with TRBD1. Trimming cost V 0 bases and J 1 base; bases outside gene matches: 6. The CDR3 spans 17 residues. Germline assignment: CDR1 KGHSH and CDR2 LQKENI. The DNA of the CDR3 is TGTGCCAGCTCACCACCGGCAGTGACAGGGGGGAACACTGAAGCTTTCTTT. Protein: CASSPPAVTGGNTEAFF.